The source of this T cell receptor (beta chain) is a study of shared clonotypes between healthy human individuals. Profiling relied on immunoSEQ multiplex PCR, and the TCRdb table lists in-frame clones only, not all of them. This sample has more than 900,000 clones, with 70% to 80% found just once. The material sequenced was memory CD4+ T cells from PBMCs. The subset is: CD45RA-negative fraction. This clonotype originated in a man in his late teens or twenties in good health. Some clones in this sample may be carry-over from other donors' samples.

The CDR3 DNA follows: TGTGCCAGCAGCGACCCTGGGTCTTCAAACATTCAGTACTTC. This encodes CASSDPGSSNIQYF. This chain joins TRBV9 and TRBJ2-4; no reliable D call. Trimming pared 3 bases from V and 6 bases from J, leaving 13 bases between. The CDR3 sequence is 14 residues long. CDR1 and CDR2 (germline): SGDLS, YYNGEE.